This entry concerns a single TCR beta chain. What it binds is not known. The CDR3 extends over 14 amino acids. The ends lost 3 bases at V and 0 bases at J; junction bases unmatched: 1. Germline V gene sequence: CDR1 SGDLS, CDR2 YYNGEE. Preparation methods for the bulk TCR libraries were those previously described, with listed TCR primers. TCRdb re-derived calls from the PCR reads in MiXCR, one entry per CDR3 protein. The sample gives about half a million distinct CDR3 sequences, 20% to 25% of which show up once; 0.65% to 0.95% is in the top ten. Sorting selected naive CD8 T cells with a CD8+CD4-CCR7+CD45RA+ phenotype. This record belongs to a study of molecular identifiers for immune sequencing clone quantification. Study outcomes and limitations: Clones of above 20 RNA copies carried over 99% of effector molecules; in naive cells they carried under 1%.

V gene TRBV9 combines with J gene TRBJ2-3; TRBD2 matches 7 bases. Sequencing used naive CD8+ T cells from blood, with Jurkat cell RNA spiked in. The subset was: FACS-sorted CD8+CD4-CCR7+CD45RA+ naive T cells. The TCR originated in a human donor in good health. Some libraries in this study had Jurkat cell RNA spiked in. The DNA of the CDR3 is TGTGCCAGCAGCGGTAGCGGGAGCACAGATACGCAGTATTTT. Encoded protein: CASSGSGSTDTQYF.